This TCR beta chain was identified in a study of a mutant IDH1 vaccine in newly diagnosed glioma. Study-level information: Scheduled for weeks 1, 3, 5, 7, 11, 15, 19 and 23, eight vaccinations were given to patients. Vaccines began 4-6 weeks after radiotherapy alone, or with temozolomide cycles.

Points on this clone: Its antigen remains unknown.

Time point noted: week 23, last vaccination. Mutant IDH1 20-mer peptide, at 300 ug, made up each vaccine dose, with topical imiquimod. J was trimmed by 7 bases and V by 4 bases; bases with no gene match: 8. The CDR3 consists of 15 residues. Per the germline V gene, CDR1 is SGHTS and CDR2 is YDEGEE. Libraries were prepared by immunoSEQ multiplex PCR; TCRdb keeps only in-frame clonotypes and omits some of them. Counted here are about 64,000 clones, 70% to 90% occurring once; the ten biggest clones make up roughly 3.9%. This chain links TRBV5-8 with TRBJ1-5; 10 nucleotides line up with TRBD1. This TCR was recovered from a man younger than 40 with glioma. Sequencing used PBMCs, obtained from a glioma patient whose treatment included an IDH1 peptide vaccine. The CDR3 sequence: CASSRGTGVEQPQHF. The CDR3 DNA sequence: TGTGCCAGCAGCCGCGGGACAGGGGTAGAACAGCCCCAGCATTTT.